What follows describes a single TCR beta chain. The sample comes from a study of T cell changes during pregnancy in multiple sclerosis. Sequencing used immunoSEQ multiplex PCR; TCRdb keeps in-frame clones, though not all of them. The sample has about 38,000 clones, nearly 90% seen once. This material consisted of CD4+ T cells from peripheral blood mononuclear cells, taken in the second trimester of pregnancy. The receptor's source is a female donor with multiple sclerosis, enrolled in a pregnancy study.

CDR3 in amino acids: CATSGGNYGYTF. CDR3 nucleotides: TGTGCCACCAGCGGCGGTAACTATGGCTACACCTTC. The genes are TRBV15 and TRBJ1-2; D gene uncertain. This CDR3 has 12 amino acids. V dropped 5 bases and J dropped 1 base, with 5 bases sitting between them. Per the germline V gene, CDR1 is LNHNV and CDR2 is YYDKDF (reference sequence).